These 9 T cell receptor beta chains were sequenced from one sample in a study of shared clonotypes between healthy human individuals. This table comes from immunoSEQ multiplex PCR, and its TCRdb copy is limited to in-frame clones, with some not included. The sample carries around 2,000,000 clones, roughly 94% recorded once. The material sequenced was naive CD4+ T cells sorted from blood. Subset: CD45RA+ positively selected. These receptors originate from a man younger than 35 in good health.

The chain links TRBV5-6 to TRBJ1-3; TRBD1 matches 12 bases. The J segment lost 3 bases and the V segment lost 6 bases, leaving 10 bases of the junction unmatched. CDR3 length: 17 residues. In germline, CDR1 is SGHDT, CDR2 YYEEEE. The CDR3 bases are TGTGCCAGCATCCAATCGGGACAGGGGGCGCTTGGAAACACCATATATTTT. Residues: CASIQSGQGALGNTIYF.

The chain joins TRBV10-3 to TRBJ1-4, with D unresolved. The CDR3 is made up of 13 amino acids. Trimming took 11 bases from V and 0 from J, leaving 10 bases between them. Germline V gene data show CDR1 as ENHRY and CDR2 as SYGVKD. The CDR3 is CAATAATNEKLFF. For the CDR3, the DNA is TGTGCCGCCACGGCAGCAACTAATGAAAAACTGTTTTTT.

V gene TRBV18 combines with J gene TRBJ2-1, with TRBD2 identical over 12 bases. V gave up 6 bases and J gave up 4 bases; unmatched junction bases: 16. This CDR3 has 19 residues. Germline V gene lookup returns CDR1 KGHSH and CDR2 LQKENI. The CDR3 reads CASSRTEPLGLAGYNEQFF. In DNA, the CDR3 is TGTGCCAGCTCGCGAACCGAGCCCCTGGGACTAGCGGGTTACAATGAGCAGTTCTTC.

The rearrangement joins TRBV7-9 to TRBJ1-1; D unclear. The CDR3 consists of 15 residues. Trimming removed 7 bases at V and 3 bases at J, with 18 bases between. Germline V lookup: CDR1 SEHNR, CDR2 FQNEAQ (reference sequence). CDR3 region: CASNLGIVKDTEAFF. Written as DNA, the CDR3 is TGTGCCAGCAACTTGGGCATCGTCAAGGACACTGAAGCTTTCTTT.

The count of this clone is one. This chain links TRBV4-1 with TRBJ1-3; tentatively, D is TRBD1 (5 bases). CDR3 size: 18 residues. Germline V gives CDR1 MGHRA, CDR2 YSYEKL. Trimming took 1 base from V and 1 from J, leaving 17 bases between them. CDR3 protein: CASSQAPGGMGSGNTIYF. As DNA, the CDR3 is TGCGCCAGCAGCCAAGCCCCGGGGGGAATGGGTTCTGGAAACACCATATATTTT.

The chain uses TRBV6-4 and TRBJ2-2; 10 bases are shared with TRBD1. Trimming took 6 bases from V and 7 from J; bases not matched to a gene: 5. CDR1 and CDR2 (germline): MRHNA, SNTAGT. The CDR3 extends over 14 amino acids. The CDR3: CASSDRGLDGELFF. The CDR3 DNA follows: TGTGCCAGCAGCGACAGGGGGCTAGACGGGGAGCTGTTTTTT.

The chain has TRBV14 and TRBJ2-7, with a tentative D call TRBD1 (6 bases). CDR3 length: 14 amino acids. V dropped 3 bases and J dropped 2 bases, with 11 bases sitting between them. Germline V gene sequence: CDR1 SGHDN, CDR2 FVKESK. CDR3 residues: CASSHRGYTYEQYF. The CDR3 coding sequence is TGTGCCAGCAGCCACAGGGGTTACACCTACGAGCAGTACTTC.

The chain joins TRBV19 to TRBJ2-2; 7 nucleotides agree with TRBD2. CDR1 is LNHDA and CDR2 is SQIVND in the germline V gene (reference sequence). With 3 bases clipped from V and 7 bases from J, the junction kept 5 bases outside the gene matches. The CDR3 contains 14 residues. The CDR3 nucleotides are TGTGCCAGTAGTATTTCAAGCGGGATCGGGGAGCTGTTTTTT. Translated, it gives CASSISSGIGELFF.

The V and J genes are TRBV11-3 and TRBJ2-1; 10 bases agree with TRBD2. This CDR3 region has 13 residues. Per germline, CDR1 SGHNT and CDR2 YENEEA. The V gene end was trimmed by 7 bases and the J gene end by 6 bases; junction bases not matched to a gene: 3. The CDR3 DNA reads TGTGCCAGCACGTCTAGCGGGAGCAATGAGCAGTTCTTC. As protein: CASTSSGSNEQFF.